The 14 T cell receptor beta chains given below trace back to one sample, sequenced in a study of T cell clones after liver transplantation. Sequencing used immunoSEQ multiplex PCR; TCRdb keeps in-frame clones, though not all of them. The sample records tens of thousands of clones, 70% to 75% being singletons. The material sequenced was CD4+ T cells from blood, taken before liver transplant. The receptors were gathered from a human donor who received a liver transplant.

The chain combines TRBV6-5 with TRBJ2-2; the match to TRBD2 covers 7 bases. Germline CDR1 and CDR2: MNHEY and SVGAGI. The ends lost 5 bases at V and 5 bases at J; junction bases unmatched: 8. CDR3 length: 15 amino acids. CDR3 amino acids: CASSTPGLTTGELFF. In DNA form, the CDR3 reads TGTGCCAGCAGTACCCCGGGACTAACTACCGGGGAGCTGTTTTTT.

The chain recombines TRBV6-5 with TRBJ2-7; D gene uncertain. Trimming stripped 5 bases from V and 7 bases from J, with 12 bases between. This CDR3 region has 12 residues. CDR1 is MNHEY, CDR2 SVGAGI, per germline. CDR3 loop: CASSPARSEQYF. CDR3 DNA: TGTGCCAGCAGTCCAGCCCGGAGTGAGCAGTACTTC.

The chain joins TRBV10-3 to TRBJ1-2; possible D gene TRBD1, 6 bases. Trimming left V 4 bases short and J 4 bases short, with 19 bases between. Germline V gene data show CDR1 as ENHRY and CDR2 as SYGVKD. CDR3 size: 16 residues. The CDR3 loop is CAISAGSGAVFYGYTF. In DNA form, the CDR3 reads TGTGCCATCAGTGCGGGATCAGGGGCCGTTTTCTATGGCTACACCTTC.

V is TRBV4-2 and J is TRBJ2-3; D gene ambiguous. The CDR3 totals 15 residues. Germline V gives CDR1 LGHNA, CDR2 YNFKEQ. Trimming removed 0 bases at V and 5 bases at J, with 12 bases between. The CDR3 here is CASSQEFVPGDTQYF. In nucleotides, the CDR3 is TGTGCCAGCAGCCAAGAATTCGTCCCCGGAGATACGCAGTATTTT.

This clone has a count of ten or more. The chain has TRBV15 and TRBJ2-2; no firm D call. Germline CDR1 LNHNV, CDR2 YYDKDF (reference sequence). The CDR3 contains 14 residues. Trimming removed 3 bases from V and 3 bases from J, with 8 bases in between. This CDR3 is CATSRNTHTGELFF. CDR3 coding DNA: TGTGCCACCAGCAGGAACACCCACACCGGGGAGCTGTTTTTT.

The chain joins TRBV2 to TRBJ1-2; TRBD1 aligns across 10 bases. V was clipped by 6 bases and J by 8 bases; unmatched bases: 9. This CDR3 has 14 residues. CDR1 and CDR2 (germline): SNHLY, FYNNEI. DNA for the CDR3: TGTGCCAGCAGCCTCCGACAGGGGGCGGACGGCTACACCTTC. Its protein product is CASSLRQGADGYTF. Combining the CDR3 with reference TRBV2 and TRBJ1-2 gives the whole variable domain EPEVTQTPSHQVTQMGQEVILRCVPISNHLYFYWYRQILGQKVEFLVSFYNNEISEKSEIFDDQFSVERPDGSNFTLKIRSTKLEDSAMYFCASSLRQGADGYTFGSGTRLTVV.

The chain recombines TRBV7-3 with TRBJ2-5; 8 bases agree with TRBD2. Germline CDR1 and CDR2: SGHTA and FQGTGA. CDR3 length: 15 residues. J gave up 4 bases and V 1 base, and 5 bases lay outside the gene matches. CDR3 sequence: CASSLNSGGRETQYF. DNA for the CDR3: TGTGCCAGCAGCTTAAACTCGGGAGGGCGAGAGACCCAGTACTTC.

This clone has more than one count but fewer than ten. The chain uses TRBV29-1 and TRBJ2-2; tentatively, D is TRBD1 (8 bases). Deletions cut 6 bases from V and 6 bases from J, with 17 bases between. Germline CDR1 is SQVTM and CDR2 is ANQGSEA. CDR3 length equals 14 residues. The CDR3, as DNA: TGCAGCGTCGCCCGGACAGGGAGGGCCGGGGAGCTGTTTTTT. Protein: CSVARTGRAGELFF.

This chain links TRBV6-6 with TRBJ1-5; 8 bases are a match to TRBD1. This CDR3 contains 15 residues. After removal of 0 bases from V and 5 bases from J, the junction contained 3 bases not matched to a gene. In germline, CDR1 is MNHNY, CDR2 SVGAGI (reference sequence). The CDR3 DNA reads as TGTGCCAGCAGTTACTCGAAACAGGGGGATCAGCCCCAGCATTTT. Its protein product is CASSYSKQGDQPQHF.

The chain uses TRBV6-6 and TRBJ2-7, with D perhaps matching TRBD1 (5 bases). V lost 11 bases to trimming and J lost 6 bases, with 8 bases between them. CDR1 MNHNY and CDR2 SVGAGI come from the germline V gene (reference sequence). The length of the CDR3 is 9 residues. The CDR3 sequence is CAVGREQYF. Here the CDR3 DNA reads TGTGCCGTGGGGCGCGAGCAGTACTTC.

The chain couples TRBV13 to TRBJ2-1; no reliable D call. V shed 4 bases and J shed 4 bases, with 8 bases lying between them. CDR3 length equals 13 residues. CDR1 is PRHDT and CDR2 is FYEKMQ in the germline V gene (reference sequence). CDR3 DNA: TGTGCCAGCAGCTCCGGAGAATACAATGAGCAGTTCTTC. Translated, it gives CASSSGEYNEQFF.

V and J are TRBV11-2 and TRBJ1-6, with 8 bases that match TRBD1. CDR3 length: 15 amino acids. Germline V gene sequence: CDR1 SGHAT, CDR2 FQNNGV. The V and J ends lost 1 base and 4 bases, in that order; junction bases with no gene match: 0. As DNA, the CDR3 is TGTGCCAGCAGCTTAGGGACAGGGTATAATTCACCCCTCCACTTT. Its translation is CASSLGTGYNSPLHF. The full variable domain, completed using reference TRBV11-2 and TRBJ1-6, is EAGVAQSPRYKIIEKRQSVAFWCNPISGHATLYWYQQILGQGPKLLIQFQNNGVVDDSQLPKDRFSAERLKGVDSTLKIQPAKLEDSAVYLCASSLGTGYNSPLHFGNGTRLTVT.

The chain has TRBV2 and TRBJ1-5, with TRBD1 as a possible D gene (5 bases). The CDR3 sequence is 15 residues long. The germline V gene encodes CDR1 SNHLY and CDR2 FYNNEI. V was pared by 3 bases and J by 6 bases, with 15 bases between. CDR3 bases: TGTGCCAGCAGTGACGAGGGGAGGATGGGTCAGCCCCAGCATTTT. Its protein is CASSDEGRMGQPQHF.

The chain recombines TRBV30 with TRBJ2-7; possible D gene TRBD1, 5 bases. V was shortened by 0 bases and J by 7 bases, with 13 bases between the two germline ends. This CDR3 spans 13 amino acids. Germline V gene data show CDR1 as GTSNPN and CDR2 as SVGIG (reference sequence). CDR3 nucleotides: TGTGCCTGGAGTGTCGGCAGGGATAGGGAGCAGTACTTC. This encodes CAWSVGRDREQYF.